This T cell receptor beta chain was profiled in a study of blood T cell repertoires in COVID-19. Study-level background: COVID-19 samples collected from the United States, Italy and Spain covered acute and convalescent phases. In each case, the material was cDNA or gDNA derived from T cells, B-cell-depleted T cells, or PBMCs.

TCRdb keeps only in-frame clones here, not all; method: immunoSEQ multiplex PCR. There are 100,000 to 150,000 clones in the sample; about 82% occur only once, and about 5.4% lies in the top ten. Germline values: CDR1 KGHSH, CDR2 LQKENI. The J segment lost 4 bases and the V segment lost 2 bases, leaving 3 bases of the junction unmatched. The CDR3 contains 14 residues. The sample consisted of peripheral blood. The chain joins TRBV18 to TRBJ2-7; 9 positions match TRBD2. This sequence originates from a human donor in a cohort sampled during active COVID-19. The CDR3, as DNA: TGTGCCAGCTCACCAGTAGCGGGAGCTTACGAGCAGTACTTC. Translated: CASSPVAGAYEQYF.